The rows below give T cell receptor beta chains drawn from one sample of a study of regulatory T cells in long-lasting Graves disease. A single record per CDR3 protein comes from TCRdb applying MiXCR to the multiplex PCR reads. The sample carries hundreds of thousands of distinct CDR3 sequences, roughly 15% recorded once. This same sample was also part of a study on T cells in Graves' hyperthyroidism and ophthalmopathy.

Sequenced material: peripheral blood mononuclear cells (PBMCs), taken at new diagnosis, from a patient treated with antithyroid drugs. These TCRs come from a woman in her thirties with Graves disease. The CDR3 runs from the conserved cysteine through the conserved F or W. The D gene is left open where the match is weak. The size of a clone is reported for some rows only, either as once, few or many, or as a class for expanded clones.

j_gene,v_gene,abundance,d_gene,CDR3nt,CDR3aa
TRBJ1-1,TRBV5-1,-,-,TGCGCCAGCAGCTTGGGAGACGGGACCGGACGGGCTTTCTTT,CASSLGDGTGRAFF
TRBJ1-2,TRBV11-2,many,TRBD1,TGTGCCAGCAGCCTACCACAGGGGAACTATGGCTACACCTTC,CASSLPQGNYGYTF
TRBJ1-5,TRBV20-1,-,TRBD1,TGCAGTGCTAGAGATAGACAGGGTAATAGCAATCAGCCCCAGCATTTT,CSARDRQGNSNQPQHF
TRBJ2-3,TRBV2,many,-,TGTGCCAGCAGTGAAGCTACAGATACGCAGTATTTT,CASSEATDTQYF
TRBJ2-3,TRBV7-2,-,TRBD2,TGTGCCAGCAGCTTGGGACTAGCGGGTCAGGATACGCAGTATTTT,CASSLGLAGQDTQYF
TRBJ1-5,TRBV6-1,many,-,TGTGCCAGCAGTGAGAAAAACCCCAGACTAGGTCAGCCCCAGCATTTT,CASSEKNPRLGQPQHF
TRBJ1-1,TRBV14,-,-,TGTGCCAGCAGCCACTCGAGCGTTATTGAAGCTTTCTTT,CASSHSSVIEAFF
TRBJ2-7,TRBV20-1,many,TRBD2,TGCAGTGCTAGAGGGACTAGACTCTCCTACGAGCAGTACTTC,CSARGTRLSYEQYF
TRBJ2-2,TRBV5-1,-,-,TGCGCCAGCAGCTTGGACAGGATTTCCGGGGAGCTGTTTTTT,CASSLDRISGELFF
TRBJ2-7,TRBV2,many,-,TGTGCCAGCAGTGACCCGAATTCCTACGAGCAGTACTTC,CASSDPNSYEQYF
TRBJ1-4,TRBV6-5,many,TRBD1,TGTGCCAGCAGTTACCCGAGACAGGGTAATGAAAAACTGTTTTTT,CASSYPRQGNEKLFF
TRBJ2-2,TRBV15,-,-,TGTGCCACCAGCACTTGGAACACCGGGGAGCTGTTTTTT,CATSTWNTGELFF
TRBJ2-1,TRBV4-1,-,-,TGCGCCAGCAGCCATCGTGCGGGGGCTTACAATGAGCAGTTCTTC,CASSHRAGAYNEQFF
TRBJ1-6,TRBV7-9,-,TRBD1,TGTGCCAGCAGCCCCCTGGGACAGGGGAATTCACCCCTCCACTTT,CASSPLGQGNSPLHF
TRBJ1-2,TRBV2,many,-,TGTGCCAGCAGTGAACAGGGGAAGGACTATGGCTACACCTTC,CASSEQGKDYGYTF
TRBJ1-4,TRBV28,many,TRBD1,TGTGCCAGCAGTTTGGGACAGCAAAATGAAAAACTGTTTTTT,CASSLGQQNEKLFF
TRBJ2-5,TRBV7-9,many,TRBD2,TGTGCCAGCAGCTTAGGGCCCGGGGGGGGTCAAGAGACCCAGTACTTC,CASSLGPGGGQETQYF
TRBJ2-1,TRBV7-6,-,TRBD2,TGTGCCAGCAGCGCCACTATAGCGGGAGGGATACTGAATGAGCAGTTCTTC,CASSATIAGGILNEQFF
TRBJ1-4,TRBV27,many,-,TGTGCCAGCAGTCCGGGTCCGGGGTCTGCTAATGAAAAACTGTTTTTT,CASSPGPGSANEKLFF
TRBJ1-2,TRBV6-1,few,-,TGTGCCAGCAGGAACGAGGGCCTGGACTATGGCTACACCTTC,CASRNEGLDYGYTF